The source of this TCR beta chain is a study of cytomegalovirus exposure and HLA in healthy donors. Study background: An analysis done earlier identified 100 million to 140 million unique TCR beta sequences from approximately 180 million T cells.

From germline, CDR1 is ENHRY and CDR2 SYGVKD. This CDR3 region has 15 residues. J gave up 1 base and V 4 bases, and 5 bases lay outside the gene matches. The PCR used 60 Vbeta and 13 Jbeta primers. Libraries were prepared by immunoSEQ multiplex PCR; TCRdb keeps only in-frame clonotypes and omits some of them. The data show 210,000 or so clones, around 80% seen once. Notes on the study in general: Cytomegalovirus status, reportedly, was diagnosed with high specificity and sensitivity by the classifier.

On this clone itself: Its target is unknown.

The TCR originated in a boy younger than 18 in good health and CMV-seronegative. The material sequenced was PBMCs. This chain connects TRBV10-3 to TRBJ2-7; the match to TRBD2 covers 9 bases. In nucleotides, the CDR3 is TGTGCCATCAGTGTAGCGGGAGTGGTATCCTACGAGCAGTACTTC. Translating gives CAISVAGVVSYEQYF.